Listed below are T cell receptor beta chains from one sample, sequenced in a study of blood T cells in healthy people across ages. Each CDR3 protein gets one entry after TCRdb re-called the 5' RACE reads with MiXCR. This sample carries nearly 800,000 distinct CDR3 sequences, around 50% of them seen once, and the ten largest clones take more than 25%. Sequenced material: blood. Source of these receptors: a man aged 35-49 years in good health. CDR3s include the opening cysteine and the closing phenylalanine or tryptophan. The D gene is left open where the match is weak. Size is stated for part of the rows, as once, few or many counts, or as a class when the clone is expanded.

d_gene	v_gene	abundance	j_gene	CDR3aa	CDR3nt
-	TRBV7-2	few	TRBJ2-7	CASSLMSYEQYF	TGTGCCAGCAGCTTAATGAGCTACGAGCAGTACTTC
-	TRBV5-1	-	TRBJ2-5	CASSQPRETQYF	TGCGCCAGCAGCCAACCGCGGGAGACCCAGTACTTC
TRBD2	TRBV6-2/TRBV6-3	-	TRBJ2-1	CASRSIGTSGEQFF	TGTGCCAGCAGGTCTATAGGGACTAGCGGGGAGCAGTTCTTC
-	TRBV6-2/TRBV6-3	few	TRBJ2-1	CASSSLGLGGPEQFF	TGTGCCAGCAGTTCCCTGGGACTTGGGGGGCCTGAGCAGTTCTTC
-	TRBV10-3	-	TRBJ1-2	CAISESPGNYGYTF	TGTGCCATCAGTGAGTCGCCCGGGAACTATGGCTACACCTTC
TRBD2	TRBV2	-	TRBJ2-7	CASSYAGTSGSYEQYF	TGTGCCAGCAGTTACGCCGGGACTAGCGGGTCCTACGAGCAGTACTTC
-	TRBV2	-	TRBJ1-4	CASSGDRSTNEKLFF	TGTGCCAGCAGTGGAGACAGGTCAACTAATGAAAAACTGTTTTTT
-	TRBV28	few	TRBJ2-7	CASSLSGGDSRYEQYF	TGTGCCAGCAGTTTAAGCGGCGGAGACTCCCGCTACGAGCAGTACTTC
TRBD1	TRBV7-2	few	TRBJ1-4	CASSLGGQVNEKLFF	TGTGCCAGCAGCTTAGGTGGACAGGTTAATGAAAAACTGTTTTTT
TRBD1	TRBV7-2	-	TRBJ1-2	CASRNRGAGYTF	TGTGCCAGCAGGAACAGGGGGGCTGGCTACACCTTC
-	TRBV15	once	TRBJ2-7	CATSRDPQGRGNEQYF	TGTGCCACCAGCAGAGACCCACAGGGTCGGGGTAATGAGCAGTACTTC
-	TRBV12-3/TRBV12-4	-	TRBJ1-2	CASSRTQVYGYTF	TGTGCCAGCAGCCGAACTCAGGTCTATGGCTACACCTTC
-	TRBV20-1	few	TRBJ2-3	CSARLGGTDTQYF	TGCAGTGCTCGACTAGGGGGCACAGATACGCAGTATTTT
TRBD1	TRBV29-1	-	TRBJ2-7	CSVEEGRQGIQTYEQYF	TGCAGCGTTGAAGAGGGCAGACAGGGAATCCAAACCTACGAGCAGTACTTC
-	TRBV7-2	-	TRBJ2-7	CASSLEGGRAYEQYF	TGTGCCAGCAGCTTAGAGGGAGGTAGGGCCTACGAGCAGTACTTC
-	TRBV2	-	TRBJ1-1	CASKTPNTEAFF	TGTGCCAGCAAGACACCCAACACTGAAGCTTTCTTT
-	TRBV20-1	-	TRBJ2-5	CSARGWGQETQYF	TGCAGTGCTAGAGGGTGGGGGCAAGAGACCCAGTACTTC
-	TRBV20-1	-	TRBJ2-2	CSARSGLANTGELFF	TGCAGTGCTAGGTCTGGGCTAGCGAACACCGGGGAGCTGTTTTTT
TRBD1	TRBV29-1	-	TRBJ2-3	CSVERQGVDTRYF	TGCAGCGTCGAAAGACAGGGGGTTGATACGCGGTATTTT
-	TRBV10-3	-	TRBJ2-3	CAISEHGSTSTDTQYF	TGTGCCATCAGTGAGCACGGGAGTACTAGCACAGATACGCAGTATTTT